One sample yielded the 8 T cell receptor beta chains listed below, sequenced in a study of beta chain features in type 1 diabetes. Study findings and constraints: Among patients with Type 1 diabetes, TCRB CDR3s were moderately but significantly shorter in every one of the four CD4+ subsets.

Antigens of these TCRs are unknown. What was sequenced were expressed TCRB transcripts, since all of the isolated RNA had been reverse transcribed. This table comes from immunoSEQ multiplex PCR, and its TCRdb copy is limited to in-frame clones, with some not included. The data show around 250,000 clones, around 25% seen once. The material sequenced was naive CD4+ T cells from blood. These receptors were collected from a woman in her 30s with type 1 diabetes.

V usage is TRBV4-2 and J usage is TRBJ1-2; the D gene is possibly TRBD1 (6 bases). Germline CDR1 reads LGHNA; CDR2 reads YNFKEQ. The V end lost 2 bases, the J end lost 4 bases, and 14 bases lay between the germline ends. CDR3 length: 15 amino acids. CDR3 bases: TGTGCCAGCAGCCAACCACAGGGAGGGGGCTATGGCTACACCTTC. This sequence encodes CASSQPQGGGYGYTF.

The chain uses TRBV29-1 and TRBJ2-1; the D is unclear. Germline V gives CDR1 SQVTM, CDR2 ANQGSEA. The CDR3 spans 9 residues. With 7 bases removed from V and 8 bases from J, the gap between germline ends came to 6 bases. CDR3 protein: CSAGDEQFF. Written as DNA, the CDR3 is TGCAGCGCCGGAGATGAGCAGTTCTTC.

This sequence joins TRBV28 and TRBJ2-1, with D uncertain. Trimming took off 8 bases at V and 8 bases at J, with 13 bases between the two ends. This CDR3 region has 12 residues. The germline V gene encodes CDR1 MDHEN and CDR2 SYDVKM. The CDR3 sequence is CASQVSSDEQFF. The CDR3 nucleotides are TGTGCCAGCCAAGTCTCAAGCGATGAGCAGTTCTTC. The full variable domain, its missing parts supplied by reference TRBV28 and TRBJ2-1, is DVKVTQSSRYLVKRTGEKVFLECVQDMDHENMFWYRQDPGLGLRLIYFSYDVKMKEKGDIPEGYSVSREKKERFSLILESASTNQTSMYLCASQVSSDEQFFGPGTRLTVL.

This clone has a handful of counts. V is TRBV30 and J is TRBJ1-5; TRBD1 matches 8 bases. This CDR3 has 15 amino acids. Unmatched junction bases numbered 11, after V lost 4 bases and J lost 6 bases. Germline values: CDR1 GTSNPN, CDR2 SVGIG (reference sequence). The CDR3 nucleotides are TGTGCCTGGACCGGACAGGGCCTTCCAGGTCAGCCCCAGCATTTT. This gives the protein CAWTGQGLPGQPQHF.

This chain connects TRBV19 to TRBJ1-5; D is unclear. V was shortened by 6 bases and J by 3 bases, with 9 bases between the two germline ends. The CDR3 consists of 13 residues. Germline loops: CDR1 LNHDA, CDR2 SQIVND (reference sequence). In DNA, the CDR3 is TGTGCCAGTAGCGAACAAATCAATCAGCCCCAGCATTTT. It yields the protein CASSEQINQPQHF.

This clone has just a few counts. V is TRBV30 and J is TRBJ2-1; 9 positions match TRBD2. The J segment lost 15 bases and the V segment lost 4 bases, leaving 10 bases of the junction unmatched. This CDR3 contains 12 residues. CDR1 and CDR2 from the germline V gene are GTSNPN and SVGIG (reference sequence). The chain's CDR3 is CAWTGLAGRRFF. The DNA for the CDR3 is TGTGCCTGGACTGGCCTAGCGGGAAGACGGTTCTTC.

The V and J genes are TRBV5-4 and TRBJ1-2; D is unresolved. The CDR3 extends over 13 amino acids. V was pared by 3 bases and J by 0 bases, with 6 bases between. In germline, CDR1 is SGHNT, CDR2 YYREEE (reference sequence). The CDR3 spells CASSSTANYGYTF. The CDR3 DNA reads as TGTGCCAGCAGCTCTACAGCTAACTATGGCTACACCTTC.

The table lists this clone with a few counts. The chain has TRBV9 and TRBJ2-3; tentative D call: TRBD1 (6 bases). Per the germline V gene, CDR1 is SGDLS and CDR2 is YYNGEE. Trimming took 2 bases from V and 1 from J, leaving 11 bases between them. The CDR3 covers 15 residues. The CDR3 region has the DNA TGTGCCAGCAGCGTGAGCGAGGGGGGCACAGATACGCAGTATTTT. This codes for CASSVSEGGTDTQYF.